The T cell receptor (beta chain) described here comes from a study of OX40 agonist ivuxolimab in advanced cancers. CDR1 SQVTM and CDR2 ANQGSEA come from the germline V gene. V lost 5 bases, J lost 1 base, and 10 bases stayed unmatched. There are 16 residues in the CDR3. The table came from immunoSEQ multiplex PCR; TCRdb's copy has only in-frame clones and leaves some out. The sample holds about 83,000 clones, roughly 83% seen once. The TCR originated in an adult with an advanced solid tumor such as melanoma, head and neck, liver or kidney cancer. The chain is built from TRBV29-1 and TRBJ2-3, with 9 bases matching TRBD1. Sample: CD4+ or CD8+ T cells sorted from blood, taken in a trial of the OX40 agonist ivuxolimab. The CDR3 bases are TGCAGCGTTCTCGGGACAGGGTCTTACCGCACAGATACGCAGTATTTT. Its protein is CSVLGTGSYRTDTQYF.